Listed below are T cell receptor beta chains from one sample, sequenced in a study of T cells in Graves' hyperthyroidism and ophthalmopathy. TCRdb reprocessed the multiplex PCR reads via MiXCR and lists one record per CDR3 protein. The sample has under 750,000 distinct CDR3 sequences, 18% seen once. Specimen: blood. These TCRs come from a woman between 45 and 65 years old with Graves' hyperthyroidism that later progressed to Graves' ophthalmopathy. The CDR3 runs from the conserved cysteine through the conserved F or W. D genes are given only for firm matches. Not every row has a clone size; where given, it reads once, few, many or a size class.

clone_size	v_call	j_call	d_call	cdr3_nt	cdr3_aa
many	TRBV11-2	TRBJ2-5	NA	TGTGCCAGCAGCTTAGATGTTCTTCTTGGAGTTTACCAAGAGACCCAGTACTTC	CASSLDVLLGVYQETQYF
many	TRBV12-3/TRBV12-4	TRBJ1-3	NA	TGTGCCAGCAGTTTAGCGGGAGGTACTGGAAACACCATATATTTT	CASSLAGGTGNTIYF
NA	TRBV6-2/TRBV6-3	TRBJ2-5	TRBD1	TGTGCCAGCAGTTACTCGTTGGGCCAGGGGGACCCCCAGTACTTC	CASSYSLGQGDPQYF
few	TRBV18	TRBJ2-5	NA	TGTGCCAGCTCACCCTTGGTTGTGGAGACCCAGTACTTC	CASSPLVVETQYF
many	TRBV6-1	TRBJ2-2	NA	TGTGCCAGCGGGCGGGACGCGAACACCGGGGAGCTGTTTTTT	CASGRDANTGELFF
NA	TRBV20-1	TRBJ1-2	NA	TGCAGTGCTAGAGGCGGCAGCACTAACTATGGCTACACCTTC	CSARGGSTNYGYTF
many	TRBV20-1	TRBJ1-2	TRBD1	TGCAGTGCTAGACCTACAGGGGCTGGGGGCTACACCTTC	CSARPTGAGGYTF
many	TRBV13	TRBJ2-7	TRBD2	TGTGCCAGCAGCTTACCTAGCGGGGGTACCTACGAGCAGTACTTC	CASSLPSGGTYEQYF
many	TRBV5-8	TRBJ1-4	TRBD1	TGTGCCAGCAGCTTGGAGGGACAGGGTGTTGAAAAACTGTTTTTT	CASSLEGQGVEKLFF
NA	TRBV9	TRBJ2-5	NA	TGTGCCAGCAGCCCAGGGTCGTTCTCGGGAGAGACCCAGTACTTC	CASSPGSFSGETQYF
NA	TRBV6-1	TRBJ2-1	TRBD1	TGTGCCAGCTATCCGGGACAGGGGATTTTCAATGAGCAGTTCTTC	CASYPGQGIFNEQFF
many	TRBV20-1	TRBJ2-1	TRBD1	TGCAGTGCTGGACACAGGGGAAATGAGCAGTTCTTC	CSAGHRGNEQFF
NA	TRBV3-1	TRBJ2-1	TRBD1	TGTGCCAGCAGCGCACTGGACAGGGATGAGCAGTTCTTC	CASSALDRDEQFF
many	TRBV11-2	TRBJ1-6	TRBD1	TGTGCCAGCAGCCGGGACAGCCTAGAGTCACCCCTCCACTTT	CASSRDSLESPLHF
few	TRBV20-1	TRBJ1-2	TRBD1	TGCAGTGCCCAGGACAGGGGGTATGGCTACACCTTC	CSAQDRGYGYTF
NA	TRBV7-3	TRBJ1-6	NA	TGTGCCAGCAGCTTTCAGAGGGATTCACCCCTCCACTTT	CASSFQRDSPLHF
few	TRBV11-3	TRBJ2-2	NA	TGTGCCAGCAGCCCGCTCCAGGGGAAGGTGTTTTTT	CASSPLQGKVFF
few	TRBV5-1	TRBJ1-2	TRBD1	TGCGCCAGCAGCTACCAGGACAGGGGGCTAGGAGGCCACACCTTC	CASSYQDRGLGGHTF
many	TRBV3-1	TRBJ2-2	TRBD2	TGTGCCAGCAGCTTTGGACTAGCGGGTTTCACCGGGGAGCTGTTTTTT	CASSFGLAGFTGELFF
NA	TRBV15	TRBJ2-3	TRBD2	TGTGCCACCAGCAGACGGAGAGGGAGGGAACCCACAGATACGCAGTATTTT	CATSRRRGREPTDTQYF
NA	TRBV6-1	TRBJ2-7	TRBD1	TGTGCCAGCAGACAGGGGGCGGATTACGAGCAGTACTTC	CASRQGADYEQYF
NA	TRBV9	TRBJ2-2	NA	TGTGCCAGCAGCCCCCGACTAGGATCCGGGGAGCTGTTTTTT	CASSPRLGSGELFF
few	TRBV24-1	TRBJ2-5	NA	TGTGCCACCAGTGATTCGGTAGCGGCGGTAGAAGAGACCCAGTACTTC	CATSDSVAAVEETQYF
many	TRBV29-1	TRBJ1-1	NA	TGCAGCGTCAAAAAGGACAACATTGCCACTGAAGCTTTCTTT	CSVKKDNIATEAFF
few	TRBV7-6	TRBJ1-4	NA	TGTGCCAGCAGCTCCCCCGCCGGCCGGGACCGAGAAAAACTGTTTTTT	CASSSPAGRDREKLFF
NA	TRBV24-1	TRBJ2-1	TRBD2	TGTGCCACCAGTGCCTGGGGTCAGCGGGGCTACAATGAGCAGTTCTTC	CATSAWGQRGYNEQFF
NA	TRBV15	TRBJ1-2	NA	TGTGCCACCAGCAGGACTGGATACTATGGCTACACCTTC	CATSRTGYYGYTF
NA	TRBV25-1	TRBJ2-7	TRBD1	TGTGCCAGCAGCTCCGACAGGGGGATGTACGAGCAGTACTTC	CASSSDRGMYEQYF
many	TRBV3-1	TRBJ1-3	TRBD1	TGTGCCAGCAGCCAGACAGGGTCTGGAAACACCATATATTTT	CASSQTGSGNTIYF
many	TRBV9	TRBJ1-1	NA	TGTGCCAGCAGCCCACGGACGGACTTGAACACTGAAGCTTTCTTT	CASSPRTDLNTEAFF
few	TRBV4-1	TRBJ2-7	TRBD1	TGCGCCAGCAGCCCTGGACAGGGTATATCCTACGAGCAGTACTTC	CASSPGQGISYEQYF
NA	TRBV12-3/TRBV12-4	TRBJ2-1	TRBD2	TGTGCCAGCAGTTTCGGCGGCCAGGGAGGGTACAATGAGCAGTTCTTC	CASSFGGQGGYNEQFF
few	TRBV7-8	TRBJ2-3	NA	TGTGCCAGCAGCTTGCACAGGGATGGCCCAGATACGCAGTATTTT	CASSLHRDGPDTQYF
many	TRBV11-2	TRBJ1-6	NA	TGTGCCAGCAGCTTAGACGAATTGAGCTCCTATAATTCACCCCTCCACTTT	CASSLDELSSYNSPLHF